Below, 26 T cell receptor beta chains from the same sample are listed, as sequenced in a study of OX40 agonist ivuxolimab in advanced cancers. Clones were sequenced by immunoSEQ multiplex PCR, and TCRdb holds only the in-frame ones, with some missing. Among about 70,000 clones listed, around 88% were seen once. The starting material was CD4+ or CD8+ T cells sorted from blood, obtained in a trial of the OX40 agonist ivuxolimab. Receptor source: an adult with an advanced solid tumor such as melanoma, head and neck, liver or kidney cancer.

This clone is a singleton in its sample. The junction differs from germline at one of its ends, possibly a read error. J is TRBJ2-1 and V is TRBV23-1; a weak D match, TRBD2 (5 bases). TRBV23-1 is noted as an ORF with a role that remains uncertain. The CDR3 is 14 residues long. CDR3 amino acids: CASIRSGPYNELFF. Written as DNA, the CDR3 is TGCGCCAGCATACGGAGCGGTCCTTACAATGAGCTGTTCTTC.

This chain connects TRBV6-5 to TRBJ1-5, with D maybe TRBD1 (5 bases). V lost 4 bases, J lost 0 bases, and 10 bases lay in between. CDR1 and CDR2 from the germline V gene are MNHEY and SVGAGI. The CDR3 consists of 15 residues. The CDR3 region is CASSSYRSSNQPQHF. DNA of the CDR3: TGTGCCAGCAGTTCATACAGGTCTAGCAATCAGCCCCAGCATTTT.

V and J are TRBV25-1 and TRBJ2-7, with 9 bases that match TRBD1. This CDR3 region has 15 residues. CDR1 and CDR2 (germline): MGHDK, SYGVNS. Trimming cost V 4 bases and J 5 bases; bases outside gene matches: 9. The DNA for the CDR3 is TGTGCCAGCAGTGTCGAGGACAGGGGCGAAAACGAGCAGTACTTC. Its protein is CASSVEDRGENEQYF.

The genes are TRBV10-3 and TRBJ2-3; 11 bases match TRBD1. V was clipped by 7 bases and J by 4 bases; unmatched bases: 7. Germline lookup yields CDR1 ENHRY and CDR2 SYGVKD. This CDR3 is 15 amino acids long. CDR3 bases: TGTGCCATCACCATGGGACAGGGGGATGCAGATACGCAGTATTTT. The encoded protein is CAITMGQGDADTQYF.

This clone came up once. The V call is TRBV5-1, the J call TRBJ1-2; weak D call: TRBD1 (6 bases). The CDR3 spans 15 residues. Germline V gene sequence: CDR1 SGHRS, CDR2 YFSETQ. The V gene lost 4 bases and the J gene lost 4 bases, with 17 bases spanning the gap. CDR3 DNA: TGCGCCAGCAGCCCCGGCGGGGGGCGCGGCTATGGCTACACCTTC. It yields the protein CASSPGGGRGYGYTF.

The CDR3 nucleotides read TGTGCCAGCAGCGGGAGAGGATCCTACGAGCAGTACTTC. Its translation is CASSGRGSYEQYF. The V call is TRBV11-2, the J call TRBJ2-7; D is possibly TRBD2 (5 bases). V was trimmed by 5 bases and J by 1 base, leaving 9 bases between them. The CDR3 has 13 amino acids. Germline assignment: CDR1 SGHAT and CDR2 FQNNGV.

The rearrangement uses TRBV11-2 and TRBJ2-1; 7 positions match TRBD1. Germline CDR1 is SGHAT and CDR2 is FQNNGV. The CDR3 contains 12 residues. V lost 0 bases and J lost 13; bases outside the gene matches: 3. The CDR3 is CASSLDGTDQFF. CDR3 sequence (DNA): TGTGCCAGCAGCTTAGACGGGACAGATCAGTTCTTC.

The rearrangement uses TRBV27 and TRBJ2-2; D is possibly TRBD2 (5 bases). V dropped 6 bases and J dropped 5 bases, with 10 bases sitting between them. Germline V gene data show CDR1 as MNHEY and CDR2 as SMNVEV (reference sequence). The CDR3 is 13 residues long. The CDR3 loop is CASRLSVTGELFF. Here the CDR3 DNA reads TGTGCCAGCAGACTTAGCGTGACCGGGGAGCTGTTTTTT.

Written as DNA, the CDR3 is TGCGCCAGCAGCTGGGGCACTAGCGGGAATTATGATGAGCAGTTCTTC. Protein: CASSWGTSGNYDEQFF. V usage is TRBV5-1 and J usage is TRBJ2-1; 10 bases map to TRBD2. Per the germline V gene, CDR1 is SGHRS and CDR2 is YFSETQ. The CDR3 has 16 residues. J gave up 8 bases and V 3 bases, and 11 bases lay outside the gene matches.

This clone appeared a few times. The chain carries TRBV18 and TRBJ2-3; D gene unclear. Between the trimmed V and J ends, which lost 3 bases and 6 bases, there was a span of 7 bases. The CDR3 runs to 12 residues. Looked up from germline, CDR1 is KGHSH and CDR2 is LQKENI. The CDR3 nucleotides are TGTGCCAGCTCACCGGGGATGGATACGCAGTATTTT. Translated: CASSPGMDTQYF.

This chain uses TRBV10-3 with TRBJ2-2; tentatively, D is TRBD2 (7 bases). Germline V lookup: CDR1 ENHRY, CDR2 SYGVKD. There are 16 residues in the CDR3. V was trimmed by 6 bases and J by 2 bases, leaving 16 bases between them. In DNA form, the CDR3 reads TGTGCCATCAGAGAGGGAGGGGGACCTAACACCGGGGAGCTGTTTTTT. This codes for CAIREGGGPNTGELFF.

The gene calls are TRBV5-4 and TRBJ2-1; 9 bases are a match to TRBD2. CDR1 is SGHNT, CDR2 YYREEE, per germline (reference sequence). V dropped 2 bases and J dropped 2; count of bases not matched to a gene: 2. The CDR3 is made up of 15 amino acids. CDR3 in amino acids: CASSFLAGTYNEQFF. Here the CDR3 DNA reads TGTGCCAGCAGCTTTCTAGCGGGAACCTACAATGAGCAGTTCTTC.

This rearrangement joins TRBV28 to TRBJ1-2; D is unclear. From germline, CDR1 is MDHEN and CDR2 SYDVKM. The CDR3 sequence is 11 residues long. Trimming took off 4 bases at V and 8 bases at J, with 8 bases between the two ends. CDR3 sequence (DNA): TGTGCCAGCAGTTCGATAGGGGGCTACACCTTC. Residues: CASSSIGGYTF.

The chain uses TRBV4-3 and TRBJ1-1; 8 nucleotides match TRBD1. With 2 bases clipped from V and 0 bases from J, the junction kept 5 bases outside the gene matches. The germline V gene encodes CDR1 LGHNA and CDR2 YSLEER. The CDR3 sequence is 16 residues long. DNA of the CDR3: TGCGCCAGCAGCCAATTCACGACAGGGGTGAACACTGAAGCTTTCTTT. This translates into CASSQFTTGVNTEAFF.

The rearrangement joins TRBV5-1 to TRBJ2-5; D possibly corresponds to TRBD2 (6 bases). Trimming took 4 bases from V and 7 from J, leaving 23 bases between them. From germline, CDR1 is SGHRS and CDR2 YFSETQ. The CDR3 spans 16 residues. The CDR3: CASSPGTGVAIGTQYF. The CDR3 nucleotides are TGCGCCAGCAGCCCCGGGACGGGGGTGGCTATAGGGACCCAGTACTTC.

The rearrangement uses TRBV6-6 and TRBJ2-2; 9 nucleotides agree with TRBD2. The V gene's germline CDR1 is MNHNY and CDR2 SVGAGI (reference sequence). The CDR3 spans 15 residues. The V and J ends lost 6 bases and 6 bases, in that order; junction bases with no gene match: 8. CDR3 residues: CASSSLAGLPGELFF. The CDR3 bases are TGTGCCAGCAGCTCACTAGCGGGCCTGCCCGGGGAGCTGTTTTTT.

The rearrangement links TRBV6-6 to TRBJ2-5, with 7 bases lining up with TRBD1. CDR1 MNHNY and CDR2 SVGAGI come from the germline V gene (reference sequence). The J segment lost 2 bases and the V segment lost 0 bases, leaving 6 bases of the junction unmatched. The CDR3 extends over 16 amino acids. The CDR3 region has the DNA TGTGCCAGCAGTTACTCGCAGGACAGGTTACAAGAGACCCAGTACTTC. This gives the protein CASSYSQDRLQETQYF.

The chain recombines TRBV4-2 with TRBJ1-6; unclear D gene. Deletions cut 3 bases from V and 7 bases from J, with 10 bases between. Germline-derived CDR1 and CDR2 are LGHNA and YNFKEQ. The CDR3 is 14 residues long. The CDR3 region has the DNA TGTGCCAGCAGCCAGACCGCTAAGAATTCACCCCTCCACTTT. Amino acid sequence: CASSQTAKNSPLHF.

The V gene is TRBV30, the J gene TRBJ1-2; D gene unclear. Germline CDR1 GTSNPN, CDR2 SVGIG (reference sequence). Between the trimmed V and J ends, which lost 4 bases and 0 bases, there was a span of 15 bases. The CDR3 is 15 residues long. The chain's CDR3 is CAWKWSTTANYGYTF. CDR3 sequence (DNA): TGTGCCTGGAAATGGTCGACAACGGCTAACTATGGCTACACCTTC.

This clone was seen only a few times. This rearrangement joins TRBV7-8 to TRBJ1-1, with no clear D. The CDR3 length is 18 residues. V lost 4 bases and J lost 2, with 23 bases in between. Germline loops: CDR1 SGHVS, CDR2 FQNEAQ. In nucleotides, the CDR3 is TGTGCCAGCAGCTCGAGCCGGAAGGGATTGGTTCGAAACACTGAAGCTTTCTTT. The encoded protein is CASSSSRKGLVRNTEAFF.

This clone is a singleton in its sample. The V call is TRBV7-2, the J call TRBJ2-6; D may be TRBD1 (5 bases). V lost 1 base and J lost 0, with 7 bases in between. CDR3 size: 16 residues. The germline gives CDR1 SGHTA, CDR2 FQGNSA. CDR3 coding DNA: TGTGCCAGCAGCTTAGAAGGGGCCTCTGGGGCCAACGTCCTGACTTTC. Translating gives CASSLEGASGANVLTF. The complete variable domain, with remaining parts taken from reference TRBV7-2 and TRBJ2-6, reads GAGVSQSPSNKVTEKGKDVELRCDPISGHTALYWYRQSLGQGLEFLIYFQGNSAPDKSGLPSDRFSAERTGGSVSTLTIQRTQQEDSAVYLCASSLEGASGANVLTFGAGSRLTVL.

This chain uses TRBV29-1 with TRBJ1-1; D not resolved. Germline V gives CDR1 SQVTM, CDR2 ANQGSEA. The CDR3 totals 11 residues. V lost 5 bases to trimming and J lost 5 bases, with 9 bases between them. The CDR3 DNA reads as TGCAGCGTTTTGGGTGAAACTGAAGCTTTCTTT. Encoded protein: CSVLGETEAFF.

The chain employs TRBV12-5 and TRBJ2-7; D is uncertain. This CDR3 is 12 amino acids long. The V gene lost 3 bases and the J gene lost 7 bases, with 10 bases spanning the gap. Germline V gene sequence: CDR1 LGHNT, CDR2 FRNRAP. Here the CDR3 reads CASGFGNREQYF. In nucleotides, the CDR3 is TGTGCTAGTGGTTTTGGCAATCGGGAGCAGTACTTC.

This chain uses TRBV23-1 with TRBJ2-7; TRBD1 matches at 7 bases. TRBV23-1 is treated as an ORF (open reading frame) with a function not yet certain. The CDR3 length is 15 residues. With 3 bases clipped from V and 5 bases from J, the junction kept 10 bases outside the gene matches. The CDR3 bases are TGCGCCAGCAGTCAGTTCCCAGGGGGTGACAACGAGCAGTACTTC. It is translated as CASSQFPGGDNEQYF.

The chain uses TRBV7-3 and TRBJ2-2; D call uncertain. The CDR3 consists of 14 residues. The germline V and J ends were trimmed by 6 bases and 4 bases, with 12 bases remaining between them. The germline V gene encodes CDR1 SGHTA and CDR2 FQGTGA. The CDR3 region is CASSHKSGTGELFF. CDR3 nucleotides: TGTGCCAGCAGTCATAAGTCGGGCACCGGGGAGCTGTTTTTT.

CDR3 amino acids: CASSAPGGHEQYF. Here the CDR3 DNA reads TGTGCCAGCAGCGCGCCCGGGGGTCACGAGCAGTACTTC. The chain couples TRBV5-4 to TRBJ2-7, with D maybe TRBD2 (6 bases). Trimming left V 4 bases short and J 5 bases short, with 13 bases between. The CDR3 has 13 residues. Germline loops: CDR1 SGHNT, CDR2 YYREEE (reference sequence).